The 25 T cell receptor beta chains listed next were all sequenced from one sample in a study of T cells in Graves' hyperthyroidism and ophthalmopathy. Amplified regions were TCR beta CDR3 sequences from RNA transcripts. The TCR CDR3 was amplified in a first-round RT-PCR using the HTBI primer set. TCRdb reprocessed the multiplex PCR reads via MiXCR and lists one record per CDR3 protein. The table lists 750,000 to 950,000 distinct CDR3 sequences, 38% of them singletons, with 8% to 9% in the top ten. The source material was blood. All receptors derive from a man aged 18-30 years with Graves' hyperthyroidism.

Ten or more counts support this clonotype. The rearrangement uses TRBV29-1 and TRBJ2-7; D is ambiguous. The CDR3 loop spans 12 amino acids. Trimming removed 3 bases at V and 0 bases at J, with 6 bases between. Germline CDR1 reads SQVTM; CDR2 reads ANQGSEA. The CDR3 DNA sequence: TGCAGCGTTGAGGGCTACTCCTACGAGCAGTACTTC. Its protein is CSVEGYSYEQYF.

This clonotype has a handful of counts. This chain joins TRBV19 and TRBJ1-1, with 12 bases lining up with TRBD1. Germline CDR1 reads LNHDA; CDR2 reads SQIVND (reference sequence). With V trimmed by 7 bases and J by 4 bases, 4 bases remained unmatched. There are 14 residues in the CDR3. Written as DNA, the CDR3 is TGTGCCAGTATCCCGGGACAGGGGGCCACTGAAGCTTTCTTT. It yields the protein CASIPGQGATEAFF. The full variable domain, in which reference TRBV19 and TRBJ1-1 provide the parts outside the CDR3, is DGGITQSPKYLFRKEGQNVTLSCEQNLNHDAMYWYRQDPGQGLRLIYYSQIVNDFQKGDIAEGYSVSREKKESFPLTVTSAQKNPTAFYLCASIPGQGATEAFFGQGTRLTVV.

This clonotype was seen repeatedly, ten times or more. The chain has TRBV6-1 and TRBJ1-2; D call uncertain. The germline CDR1 and CDR2 sequences are MNHNS and SASEGT. This CDR3 comprises 14 residues. Trimming took off 5 bases at V and 4 bases at J, with 14 bases between the two ends. CDR3 coding DNA: TGTGCCAGCAGTTTGACGGGCGACCGCTATGGCTACACCTTC. Protein product: CASSLTGDRYGYTF.

This clonotype has only a few counts. The gene calls are TRBV7-8 and TRBJ2-7; D might be TRBD1 or TRBD2, each matching 6 bases. The CDR3 spans 14 residues. The germline CDR1 and CDR2 sequences are SGHVS and FQNEAQ. Trimming cost V 6 bases and J 3 bases, with 15 bases left between them. The CDR3 DNA sequence: TGTGCCAGCAGTTGGGGGGCCCCGGACTACGAGCAGTACTTC. Its protein product is CASSWGAPDYEQYF. Looking up the rest from reference TRBV7-8 and TRBJ2-7 gives the full variable domain: GAGVSQSPRYKVAKRGQDVALRCDPISGHVSLFWYQQALGQGPEFLTYFQNEAQLDKSGLPSDRFFAERPEGSVSTLKIQRTQQEDSAVYLCASSWGAPDYEQYFGPGTRLTVT.

This rearrangement joins TRBV6-1 to TRBJ1-6; TRBD1 aligns across 9 bases. The CDR3 has 15 amino acids. The trim removed 6 bases at V and 7 bases at J, leaving 7 bases unmatched. Germline V lookup: CDR1 MNHNS, CDR2 SASEGT. CDR3 sequence reads: CASRTGQGGNSPLHF. The CDR3 DNA is TGTGCCAGCAGGACGGGACAGGGTGGCAATTCACCCCTCCACTTT.

The rearrangement links TRBV10-2 to TRBJ2-5; 10 bases agree with TRBD2. CDR3 length: 16 amino acids. Germline loops: CDR1 WSHSY, CDR2 SAAADI. Trimming at V came to 7 bases and at J to 5 bases, leaving 13 bases not matched to a gene. The CDR3 region is CASKAGGAGYWETQYF. CDR3 bases: TGCGCCAGCAAAGCGGGAGGGGCTGGGTATTGGGAGACCCAGTACTTC.

This sequence joins TRBV19 and TRBJ1-3; unclear D gene. The CDR3 totals 16 residues. Germline CDR1 LNHDA, CDR2 SQIVND (reference sequence). V shed 7 bases and J shed 0 bases, with 16 bases lying between them. CDR3 protein: CASNPGSPSSGNTIYF. CDR3 in DNA: TGTGCCAGTAACCCGGGGAGCCCGAGCTCTGGAAACACCATATATTTT. Using reference TRBV19 and TRBJ1-3 for the parts outside the CDR3, the full variable domain is DGGITQSPKYLFRKEGQNVTLSCEQNLNHDAMYWYRQDPGQGLRLIYYSQIVNDFQKGDIAEGYSVSREKKESFPLTVTSAQKNPTAFYLCASNPGSPSSGNTIYFGEGSWLTVV.

This clonotype was counted many times. This chain joins TRBV19 and TRBJ1-5; D is possibly TRBD1 (5 bases). Germline CDR1 is LNHDA and CDR2 is SQIVND (reference sequence). The CDR3 consists of 13 residues. Deletions cut 7 bases from V and 3 bases from J, with 10 bases between. CDR3 sequence: CASKQDPNQPQHF. The CDR3 coding sequence is TGTGCCAGTAAACAGGACCCCAATCAGCCCCAGCATTTT.

This clonotype was seen ten or more times. J is TRBJ1-5 and V is TRBV20-1; 7 bases fit TRBD1. V shed 4 bases and J 6 bases; nucleotides not matched to a gene: 12. There are 15 residues in the CDR3. Germline values: CDR1 DFQATT, CDR2 SNEGSKA (reference sequence). This chain's CDR3 is CSATRDLTGSQPQHF. CDR3 DNA: TGCAGTGCTACCCGAGATCTGACAGGGAGTCAGCCCCAGCATTTT.

V and J are TRBV24-1 and TRBJ1-1; no clear D gene. The CDR3 runs to 13 residues. The germline V and J ends were trimmed by 6 bases and 5 bases, with 12 bases remaining between them. Germline CDR1 and CDR2: KGHDR and SFDVKD. CDR3: CATSTPGGTEAFF. As DNA, the CDR3 is TGTGCCACCAGTACCCCAGGTGGTACTGAAGCTTTCTTT.

This clonotype was seen ten or more times. J is TRBJ2-2 and V is TRBV29-1, with 9 bases fitting TRBD2. The CDR3 spans 15 residues. CDR1 and CDR2 from the germline V gene are SQVTM and ANQGSEA. V shed 4 bases, J shed 6 bases, and the junction held 9 bases outside the gene matches. The CDR3, as DNA: TGCAGCGTTGCTATGGGCGGGAGGGCTGCCGGGGAGCTGTTTTTT. Translated: CSVAMGGRAAGELFF.

Only a few counts were recorded for this clonotype. The J gene is TRBJ2-3, the V gene TRBV25-1; tentatively, D is TRBD2 (5 bases). This CDR3 has 13 residues. The V and J ends lost 4 bases and 8 bases respectively, with 13 bases between them. Per the germline V gene, CDR1 is MGHDK and CDR2 is SYGVNS. The CDR3 reads CASSGESGGTQYF. DNA of the CDR3: TGTGCCAGCAGTGGGGAGAGCGGAGGTACGCAGTATTTT.

With regard to this clonotype: A much larger clone is a single base away; this may be a read error. The CDR3 does not end in the conserved phenylalanine or tryptophan, so this is likely a read error. The chain employs TRBV7-6 and TRBJ2-7; 7 bases are shared with TRBD1. V shed 0 bases and J 6 bases; nucleotides not matched to a gene: 8. CDR1 and CDR2 (germline): SGHVS, FNYEAQ. This CDR3 comprises 15 residues. This CDR3 reads CASSLAGGLQSEQYL. The CDR3 DNA sequence: TGTGCCAGCAGCTTAGCAGGGGGCCTTCAGTCCGAGCAGTACCTC.

This sequence joins TRBV7-9 and TRBJ2-7, with 7 bases aligning to TRBD1. This CDR3 spans 14 amino acids. With 4 bases clipped from V and 4 bases from J, the junction kept 7 bases outside the gene matches. The germline V gene encodes CDR1 SEHNR and CDR2 FQNEAQ (reference sequence). In DNA form, the CDR3 reads TGTGCCAGCAGCTCCTACCAGGGGGAATACGAGCAGTACTTC. Amino acid sequence: CASSSYQGEYEQYF.

The rearrangement joins TRBV7-6 to TRBJ2-5; tentatively, D is TRBD1 or TRBD2 (7 bases each). The CDR3 spans 16 residues. Germline CDR1 is SGHVS and CDR2 is FNYEAQ. Trimming removed 5 bases from V and 5 bases from J, with 21 bases in between. The CDR3 loop is CASSLSGGGGRETQYF. For the CDR3, the DNA is TGTGCCAGCAGCCTCTCAGGGGGGGGAGGAAGGGAGACCCAGTACTTC.

This clonotype was recorded many times. J is TRBJ1-5 and V is TRBV9; D is ambiguous. Germline V CDR1 and CDR2: SGDLS, YYNGEE. This CDR3 is 15 amino acids long. Trimming pared 1 base from V and 4 bases from J, leaving 12 bases between. CDR3 DNA sequence: TGTGCCAGCAGCGTATCTGACGCTCGGAATCAGCCCCAGCATTTT. This translates into CASSVSDARNQPQHF.

Comments on this clonotype: The junction does not match germline at one end; this may be a read error. This chain connects TRBV9 to TRBJ1-4; D remains ambiguous. This CDR3 has 13 residues. Per germline, CDR1 SGDLS and CDR2 YYNGEE. CDR3 nucleotides: TGTGCCAGCAGTCCGGGAACTAATGAAAAACTGCTTTTT. Protein product: CASSPGTNEKLLF. Drawing the rest from reference TRBV9 and TRBJ1-4, the complete variable domain is DSGVTQTPKHLITATGQRVTLRCSPRSGDLSVYWYQQSLDQGLQFLIQYYNGEERAKGNILERFSAQQFPDLHSELNLSSLELGDSALYFCASSPGTNEKLLFGSGTQLSVL.

This clonotype has ten or more counts. The rearrangement joins TRBV20-1 to TRBJ1-2; tentatively, D is TRBD1 (5 bases). Trimming took off 7 bases at V and 2 bases at J, with 11 bases between the two ends. Germline V CDR1 and CDR2: DFQATT, SNEGSKA (reference sequence). There are 12 residues in the CDR3. CDR3 nucleotides: TGCAGTGATCCGACAGTAAACTATGGCTACACCTTC. It codes for CSDPTVNYGYTF.

The chain joins TRBV2 to TRBJ2-7, with a tentative D call TRBD2 (7 bases). Trimming pared 6 bases from V and 6 bases from J, leaving 9 bases between. Germline CDR1 is SNHLY and CDR2 is FYNNEI. The CDR3 loop spans 11 amino acids. CDR3 DNA sequence: TGTGCCAGCAGGGGGGGGCCCGAGCAGTACTTC. Protein product: CASRGGPEQYF.

This clonotype has a count of ten or more. The gene calls are TRBV7-2 and TRBJ1-5; D call uncertain. The germline V and J ends were trimmed by 3 bases and 6 bases, with 9 bases remaining between them. CDR3 length equals 13 residues. The V gene's germline CDR1 is SGHTA and CDR2 FQGNSA. The CDR3 coding sequence is TGTGCCAGCAGCTTGGGGAATAGTCAGCCCCAGCATTTT. Encoded protein: CASSLGNSQPQHF.

This clonotype was recorded at least ten times. The V and J genes are TRBV2 and TRBJ1-1; unclear D gene. The CDR3 has 12 amino acids. Germline V gene lookup returns CDR1 SNHLY and CDR2 FYNNEI. Between the trimmed V and J ends, which lost 6 bases and 6 bases, there was a span of 11 bases. The DNA for the CDR3 is TGTGCCAGCAGCCCTGAGTCACCTGAAGCTTTCTTT. Translated, it gives CASSPESPEAFF.

This clonotype was recorded many times. The J gene is TRBJ2-5, the V gene TRBV19, with 11 positions matching TRBD1. Germline assignment: CDR1 LNHDA and CDR2 SQIVND (reference sequence). This CDR3 contains 14 residues. V lost 8 bases, J lost 5 bases, and 7 bases stayed unmatched. The DNA of the CDR3 is TGTGCCAGTGGAGGACAGGGGGCCGGGGAGACCCAGTACTTC. Translation: CASGGQGAGETQYF. The whole variable domain, filled in from reference TRBV19 and TRBJ2-5, reads DGGITQSPKYLFRKEGQNVTLSCEQNLNHDAMYWYRQDPGQGLRLIYYSQIVNDFQKGDIAEGYSVSREKKESFPLTVTSAQKNPTAFYLCASGGQGAGETQYFGPGTRLLVL.

This chain connects TRBV12-3 or TRBV12-4 to TRBJ1-2, with 9 bases matching TRBD1. The V segment lost 6 bases and the J segment 5 bases; nucleotides outside the gene matches: 13. The CDR3 is made up of 16 amino acids. The CDR3 region is CASSLGGGQGIYGYTF. CDR3 DNA sequence: TGTGCCAGCAGCCTGGGCGGAGGACAGGGGATTTATGGCTACACCTTC.

This clonotype was seen a handful of times. The V gene is TRBV5-8, the J gene TRBJ1-3; D remains unclear. V was trimmed by 5 bases and J by 9 bases, leaving 6 bases between them. This CDR3 comprises 10 residues. Looked up from germline, CDR1 is SGHTS and CDR2 is YDEGEE. As DNA, the CDR3 is TGTGCCAGCAGGGCGAGCACCATATATTTT. Translation: CASRASTIYF.

At least ten counts were recorded for this clonotype. The chain employs TRBV7-2 and TRBJ1-2; TRBD1 aligns across 9 bases. V dropped 8 bases and J dropped 1; count of bases not matched to a gene: 8. Germline V lookup: CDR1 SGHTA, CDR2 FQGNSA. The CDR3 runs to 15 residues. CDR3 sequence: CASPPGTGSNYGYTF. CDR3 in DNA: TGTGCCAGCCCTCCCGGGACAGGGAGTAACTATGGCTACACCTTC. Full variable domain (outside the CDR3, taken from reference TRBV7-2 and TRBJ1-2): GAGVSQSPSNKVTEKGKDVELRCDPISGHTALYWYRQSLGQGLEFLIYFQGNSAPDKSGLPSDRFSAERTGGSVSTLTIQRTQQEDSAVYLCASPPGTGSNYGYTFGSGTRLTVV.